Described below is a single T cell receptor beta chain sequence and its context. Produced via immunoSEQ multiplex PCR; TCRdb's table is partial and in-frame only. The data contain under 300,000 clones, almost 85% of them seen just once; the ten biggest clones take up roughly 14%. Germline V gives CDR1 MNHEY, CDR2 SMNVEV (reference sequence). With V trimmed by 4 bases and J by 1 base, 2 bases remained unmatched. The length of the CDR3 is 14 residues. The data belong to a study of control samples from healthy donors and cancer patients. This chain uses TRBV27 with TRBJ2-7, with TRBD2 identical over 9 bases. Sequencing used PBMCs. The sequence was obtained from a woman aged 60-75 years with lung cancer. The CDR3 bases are TGTGCCAGCAGTTCGAGCGGGGGGTCCTACGAGCAGTACTTC. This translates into CASSSSGGSYEQYF.